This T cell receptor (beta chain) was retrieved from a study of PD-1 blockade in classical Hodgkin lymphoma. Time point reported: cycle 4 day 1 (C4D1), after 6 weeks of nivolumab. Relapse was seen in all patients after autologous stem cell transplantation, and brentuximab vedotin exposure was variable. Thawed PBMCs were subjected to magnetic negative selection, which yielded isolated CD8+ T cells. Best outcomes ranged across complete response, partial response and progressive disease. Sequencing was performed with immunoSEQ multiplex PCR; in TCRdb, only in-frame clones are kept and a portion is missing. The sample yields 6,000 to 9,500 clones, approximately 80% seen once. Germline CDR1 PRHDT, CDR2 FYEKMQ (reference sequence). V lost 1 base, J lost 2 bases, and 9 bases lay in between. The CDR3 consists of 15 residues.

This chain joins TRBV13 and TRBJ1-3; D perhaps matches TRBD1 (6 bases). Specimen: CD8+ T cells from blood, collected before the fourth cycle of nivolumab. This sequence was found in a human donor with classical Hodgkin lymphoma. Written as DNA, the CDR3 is TGTGCCAGCAGCTTAGAGGGGGAAACTGGAAACACCATATATTTT. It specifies CASSLEGETGNTIYF.